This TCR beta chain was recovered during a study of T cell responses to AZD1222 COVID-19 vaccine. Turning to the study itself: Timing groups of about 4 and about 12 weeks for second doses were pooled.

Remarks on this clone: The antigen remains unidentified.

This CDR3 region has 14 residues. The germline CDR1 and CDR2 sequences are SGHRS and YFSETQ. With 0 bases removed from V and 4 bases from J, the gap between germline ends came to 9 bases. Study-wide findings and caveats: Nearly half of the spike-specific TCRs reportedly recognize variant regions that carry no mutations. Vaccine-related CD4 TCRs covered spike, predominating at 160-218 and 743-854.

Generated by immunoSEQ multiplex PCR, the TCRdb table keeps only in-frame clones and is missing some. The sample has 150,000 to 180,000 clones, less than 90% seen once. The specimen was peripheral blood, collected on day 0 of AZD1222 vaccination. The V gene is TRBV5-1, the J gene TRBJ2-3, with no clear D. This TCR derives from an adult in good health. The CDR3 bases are TGCGCCAGCAGCTTGGAATTAGACTCAGATACGCAGTATTTT. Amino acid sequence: CASSLELDSDTQYF. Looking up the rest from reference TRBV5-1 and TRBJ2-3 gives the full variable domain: KAGVTQTPRYLIKTRGQQVTLSCSPISGHRSVSWYQQTPGQGLQFLFEYFSETQRNKGNFPGRFSGRQFSNSRSEMNVSTLELGDSALYLCASSLELDSDTQYFGPGTRLTVL.